A selection of T cell receptor beta chains follows, all from one sample in a study of a mutant IDH1 vaccine in newly diagnosed glioma. Assay used: immunoSEQ multiplex PCR; TCRdb lists only in-frame clones, some missing. The data show 95,000 to 100,000 clones, with roughly 90% seen just once and roughly 0.54% held by the top ten. Source: PBMCs, taken from a glioma patient treated with radiotherapy, temozolomide or both. These TCRs come from a woman in her fifties or sixties with glioma. The CDR3 runs from the conserved cysteine through the conserved F or W. Fields, in order: V gene, clone size, J gene, D gene, CDR3 DNA, CDR3 protein. D genes are given only for firm matches. Clone size appears in some rows only: once, few, many, or a class for an expanded clone.

TRBV5-4	NA	TRBJ1-6	NA	TGTGCCAGCAGCTTGGATTCAGGTTGGGGAAATAATTCACCCCTCCACTTT	CASSLDSGWGNNSPLHF
TRBV30	few	TRBJ1-3	NA	TGTGCCTGGAGTGGCCTCTTTGGTATCTCTGGAAACACCATATATTTT	CAWSGLFGISGNTIYF
TRBV7-9	NA	TRBJ2-7	TRBD1	TGTGCCAGCAGCTCGCGACAGGGGGCGCCTGAGCAGTACTTC	CASSSRQGAPEQYF
TRBV27	NA	TRBJ2-2	TRBD2	TGTGCCAGCCTTGGGGACTACCACACCGGGGAGCTGTTTTTT	CASLGDYHTGELFF
TRBV4-1	NA	TRBJ1-2	TRBD1	TGCGCCAGCAGCCAAACACAGGGGGCCTATGGCTACACCTTC	CASSQTQGAYGYTF
TRBV11-2	NA	TRBJ2-1	TRBD2	TGTGCCAGCAGCCCACTAGCGGGACCTTACAATGAGCAGTTCTTC	CASSPLAGPYNEQFF
TRBV19	NA	TRBJ1-5	NA	TGTGCCAGTAAAAAAGGGAGGGGATATAGCAATCAGCCCCAGCATTTT	CASKKGRGYSNQPQHF
TRBV11-2	NA	TRBJ1-2	TRBD1	TGTGCCAGCAGCTTAGGGGGACAGGTAGCTGGCTACACCTTC	CASSLGGQVAGYTF
TRBV2	NA	TRBJ2-7	TRBD1	TGTGCCAGCAGCTCGGGACAGAATATCCCCTACGAGCAGTACTTC	CASSSGQNIPYEQYF
TRBV30	NA	TRBJ1-1	NA	TGTGCCTGGAGTAGCGACAGGCAAGCTTTCTTT	CAWSSDRQAFF
TRBV5-1	NA	TRBJ2-1	NA	TGCGCCAGCAGCTTGGGCGATACCTACAATGAGCAGTTCTTC	CASSLGDTYNEQFF
TRBV27	NA	TRBJ2-2	NA	TGTGCCAGCAGTTTACCGGGCACCGGGGAGCTGTTTTTT	CASSLPGTGELFF
TRBV6-6	NA	TRBJ1-2	TRBD1	TGTGCCAGCAGCTTCCCTCAGGGACAGGGCTACACCTTC	CASSFPQGQGYTF
TRBV6-1	NA	TRBJ2-7	TRBD2	TGTGCCAGCAGTGAGGCGGGAGCCAACTACGAGCAGTACTTC	CASSEAGANYEQYF
TRBV19	NA	TRBJ2-2	NA	TGTGCCGTTGCGAGCGGGACAAACACCGGGGAGCTGTTTTTT	CAVASGTNTGELFF
TRBV5-3	NA	TRBJ1-5	NA	TGTGCCAGAAGCTTGGAGGGCACCTTTAGCAATCAGCCCCAGCATTTT	CARSLEGTFSNQPQHF
TRBV21-1	NA	TRBJ2-7	NA	TGTGCCAGCAGCAAAGTGATAAGCGAGGACAGAAGCTCCTACGAGCAGTACTTC	CASSKVISEDRSSYEQYF
TRBV7-9	once	TRBJ2-2	TRBD2	TGTGCCAGCAGCTTTCGAGGGCAGCGGGACTTCGGGGAGCTGTTTTTT	CASSFRGQRDFGELFF
TRBV28	NA	TRBJ2-1	TRBD2	TGTGCCAGTCTAGTTACCCCCTGGACTAGCGGGGCCGAAGTATACAGAGGCAATGAGCAGTTCTTC	CASLVTPWTSGAEVYRGNEQFF
TRBV5-1	NA	TRBJ2-7	TRBD2	TGCGCCAGCAGCCGGACTAGCGGGAACTACGAGCAGTACTTC	CASSRTSGNYEQYF
TRBV4-1	NA	TRBJ1-1	NA	TGCGCCAGCAGCCGAATGGGGACTGAAGCTTTCTTT	CASSRMGTEAFF
TRBV9	NA	TRBJ1-1	TRBD1	TGTGCCAGCAGCGCCCAGGGGGCGGGGAACACTGAAGCTTTCTTT	CASSAQGAGNTEAFF
TRBV5-4	once	TRBJ2-3	NA	TGTGCCAGCAGCTTGCGGGCCTCTAGCACAGATACGCAGTATTTT	CASSLRASSTDTQYF
TRBV30	NA	TRBJ2-7	TRBD1	TGTGCCTGGAGTACCTTGCCGGGACAGGGGGCCTACGAGCAGTACTTC	CAWSTLPGQGAYEQYF
TRBV5-4	once	TRBJ2-7	TRBD2	TGTGCCAGCAGCTTTGGCCTAGCGGGCTTAGACTACGAGCAGTACTTC	CASSFGLAGLDYEQYF
TRBV29-1	NA	TRBJ1-1	TRBD1	TGCAGCGTGTCCGGGACAGGGGGCAAAGGCACTGAAGCTTTCTTT	CSVSGTGGKGTEAFF
TRBV6-1	few	TRBJ1-3	NA	TGTGCCAGCAGGCCACAGGGTACTGGAAACACCATATATTTT	CASRPQGTGNTIYF
TRBV5-1	NA	TRBJ1-1	TRBD1	TGCGCCAGCAGCTCAACAGGGGCGGTGAACACTGAAGCTTTCTTT	CASSSTGAVNTEAFF
TRBV19	NA	TRBJ1-4	NA	TGTGCCAGTAGCAAAATCGGACTTCCAACTAATGAAAAACTGTTTTTT	CASSKIGLPTNEKLFF
TRBV7-8	NA	TRBJ2-3	TRBD1	TGTGCCAGCAGCTTAATACCGGGACAGGGGGAAGGGACGCAGTATTTT	CASSLIPGQGEGTQYF
TRBV28	NA	TRBJ1-5	NA	TGTGCCAGCAGTTTTGGGATCCGGGGAGGCAATCAGCCCCAGCATTTT	CASSFGIRGGNQPQHF
TRBV30	NA	TRBJ1-6	NA	TGTGCCTGGAGTGTAGGGGGGAATAACTATAATTCACCCCTCCACTTT	CAWSVGGNNYNSPLHF
TRBV30	NA	TRBJ1-4	NA	TGTGCCTGGAGTGTACGGGGGCGAGGAGCTAATGAAAAACTGTTTTTT	CAWSVRGRGANEKLFF
TRBV7-9	NA	TRBJ2-3	NA	TGTGCCAGCAGCTTAGCTGGGGGGGATACGCAGTATTTT	CASSLAGGDTQYF
TRBV19	NA	TRBJ2-2	NA	TGTGCCAGTAGTTGGGGAGGAGCCCCAAGCGGGGAGCTGTTTTTT	CASSWGGAPSGELFF
TRBV5-6	NA	TRBJ2-3	TRBD2	TGTGCCAGCAGGAGGCCCGGGGGGAGCACAGATACGCAGTATTTT	CASRRPGGSTDTQYF
TRBV10-3	NA	TRBJ2-1	TRBD1	TGTGCCATCAGTGAGGATGGACAGGACTACAATGAGCAGTTCTTC	CAISEDGQDYNEQFF
TRBV29-1	NA	TRBJ2-7	TRBD1	TGCAGCGTTGTGGGGGGAGGGGACAGGGCCTACGAGCAGTACTTC	CSVVGGGDRAYEQYF
TRBV27	NA	TRBJ1-1	TRBD1	TGTGCCAGCAGTTTATCAGGGGGCGAGGGGAACACTGAAGCTTTCTTT	CASSLSGGEGNTEAFF
TRBV2	NA	TRBJ2-7	TRBD1	TGTGCCAGCAGTGTATCGGACAGGGCCTACGAGCAGTACTTC	CASSVSDRAYEQYF
TRBV19	NA	TRBJ2-1	NA	TGTGCCAGTAGTAACCAGGGCCACAATGAGCAGTTCTTC	CASSNQGHNEQFF
TRBV23-1	NA	TRBJ2-7	NA	TGCGCCAGCAGTCCCCGAAGGGACCGGAGCTCCTACGAGCAGTACTTC	CASSPRRDRSSYEQYF
TRBV27	NA	TRBJ1-4	NA	TGTGCCAGCAGTTTCGAGGGTAGTGAAAAACTGTTTTTT	CASSFEGSEKLFF
TRBV5-1	NA	TRBJ1-1	NA	TGCGCCAGCAGCTCGGATCCGGGGATGAACACTGAAGCTTTCTTT	CASSSDPGMNTEAFF
TRBV28	NA	TRBJ1-6	NA	TGTGCCAGCAGTTTGGGTCAGCTTAATTCACCCCTCCACTTT	CASSLGQLNSPLHF
TRBV9	NA	TRBJ1-5	TRBD1	TGTGCCAGCAGCGCCGAAGCCGGGACAGGGTGGGAGCCCCAGCATTTT	CASSAEAGTGWEPQHF
TRBV2	NA	TRBJ1-2	NA	TGTGCCAGCACCGAACAGGACTATGGCTACACCTTC	CASTEQDYGYTF
TRBV30	NA	TRBJ2-2	NA	TGTGCCTGGAGTACGGTAGAGCGGGAGCTGTTTTTT	CAWSTVERELFF
TRBV28	NA	TRBJ1-2	NA	TGTGCCAGCAGTTTAAGGAGGGTCGGAAACTATGGCTACACCTTC	CASSLRRVGNYGYTF
TRBV6-1	NA	TRBJ2-3	NA	TGTGCCAGCACCGAGGGACGGCCGGGGGATACGCAGTATTTT	CASTEGRPGDTQYF
TRBV2	NA	TRBJ2-1	TRBD2	TGTGCCAGCGGCGGGAGGGAGCAGTTCTTC	CASGGREQFF
TRBV20-1	NA	TRBJ2-4	NA	TGCAGTGCCCCGACGGAAAACATTCAGTACTTC	CSAPTENIQYF
TRBV6-4	NA	TRBJ1-2	TRBD1	TGTGCCAGCTCCCTCGGACAGGGCCGAGGCTACACCTTC	CASSLGQGRGYTF
TRBV2	NA	TRBJ2-5	TRBD1	TGTGCCAGCACGGGACAGTTCAAAGAGACCCAGTACTTC	CASTGQFKETQYF